This TCR beta chain originates from a study of blood T cell repertoires in COVID-19 (dated by TCRdb to 2018 to 2021). Context from the whole study: Collaborator samples came from the United States, Italy and Spain and covered acute and convalescent phases of COVID-19. The material from the prospective study consisted of cDNA or gDNA derived from T cells, B-cell-depleted T cells, or PBMCs. Deeply sampled blood TCRbeta repertoires from subjects exposed to, actively infected with, or recovered from COVID-19 were included in the dataset. The repertoires were made available in a free public database intended to serve as a resource for research on the immune response to SARS-CoV-2. The samples were drawn from two sources: the first 160 participants of the ongoing ImmuneRACE study, and 1,254 subjects contributed by 6 global collaborators. The sample metadata nearly always contained a de-identified subject ID, COVID-19 status, age in years and sex. HLA class I and class II types, where available, came from metadata supplied by the sample provider rather than from assay-based typing. General study outcomes and caveats: How much clinical and demographic metadata was included differed by source and by participant, and the metadata was provided uncurated.

The germline V gene encodes CDR1 SGHRS and CDR2 YFSETQ. The CDR3 covers 16 residues, taking in both the cysteine and the phenylalanine. Of all the DNA, just the CDR3 is kept, 48 bases in frame from base 1. V lost 1 base and J lost 8 bases, and the count of bases not matched to a germline gene is 14. TCRbeta CDR3 regions were amplified from genomic DNA by means of the immunoSEQ Assay, a bias-controlled multiplex PCR. From the authors' description of their analysis: The number of nucleated cells in each sample was estimated from the amplification of reference gene primers within the assay. To quantify the absolute abundance of each unique TCRbeta CDR3 rearrangement, sequence reads were collapsed and filtered. For each sample, productive Simpson clonality was calculated as the square root of Simpson's diversity index across productive rearrangements. TCRdb took over this immuneACCESS table, retaining in-frame rearrangements with V and J assigned. Such tables are incomplete; in checked studies, under half of the missing clones stem from an unresolved V gene, and the remainder is unexplained. D and trimming were read from the DNA, whereas the V and J calls and clone size are those reported in that table. Within this sample are 150,000 to 200,000 clones, with less than 85% of them counted one time only. The ten largest clones add up to roughly 12% of the sample.

In the prospective study, participants were roughly 18 to 90 years old, resided in approximately 25 geographic areas of the United States, and were enrolled through a virtual design. In the prospective study, participants were assigned to cohorts based on the clinical history participants reported in a screening survey and a study questionnaire. ImmuneRACE Cohort 3 recovered participants were defined by two consecutive negative NP/OP PCR tests, healthcare professional clearance, or symptom resolution. Each participant in the prospective study had whole blood, serum and a nasopharyngeal or oropharyngeal swab collected by mobile phlebotomists. Participants in the prospective study had the option to provide additional blood draws and questionnaires over a roughly 2-month period. Before DNA extraction, blood samples from the prospective study were shipped at room temperature or frozen. Concerning this clone itself: It lacks a known antigen. No much larger clonotype is one base removed from it; base qualities were not supplied.

Sequencing was done on a sample of PBMCs or T cells enriched from blood (not recorded which). This receptor chain uses TRBV5-1 and TRBJ2-5; TRBD1 aligns with 7 central bases. The sequence was obtained from a man aged 50-59 years who had recovered from COVID-19. The CDR3 in this case is CASSLPPGTVKKTQYF. The nucleotide sequence is TGCGCCAGCAGCTTGCCGCCAGGGACAGTCAAGAAAACCCAGTACTTC.